The clone carrying this T cell receptor beta chain was detected a few times. Original analysis: For papillary thyroid cancer, a distant-metastasis classifier was constructed from CDR3 differences observed across clinicopathological groups. MiXCR reprocessed the PCR reads for TCRdb. The V and J calls were determined by TCRdb, not by the authors. There are 9,000 to 15,000 clones in the sample; 25% to 40% occur only once, and approximately 10% lies in the top ten. Trimming cost V 6 bases and J 2 bases, with 14 bases left between them. The CDR3 length is 16 residues. Germline CDR1 reads MDHEN; CDR2 reads SYDVKM. These data come from a study of metastatic and nonmetastatic thyroid tumors. No treatment of any kind had been given to any patient before thyroid surgery.

Material: tumor tissue. The sequence was collected from a female donor with papillary thyroid cancer or a benign thyroid nodule (not recorded which). Some clones in this sample may be carry-over from other donors' samples. The V and J genes are TRBV28 and TRBJ1-6; D gene unclear. The CDR3 DNA reads as TGTGCCAGCAGACGGACGGTGGTGGCCTATAATTCACCCCTCCACTTT. Translating gives CASRRTVVAYNSPLHF.